This T cell receptor (beta chain) is drawn from a study of shared clonotypes between healthy human individuals. Study outcomes and limitations: At large depth, rarefaction still showed sorted-subset sequencing to be incomplete.

Sequencing used immunoSEQ multiplex PCR; TCRdb keeps in-frame clones, though not all of them. This sample has 2.5 million or so clones, with approximately 94% found just once. The CDR3 is 16 residues long. The J segment lost 5 bases and the V segment lost 5 bases, leaving 15 bases of the junction unmatched. Germline V CDR1 and CDR2: SGHNT, YYREEE (reference sequence). To note about this clone: Its specificity is unknown.

The TCR originated in a man between 18 and 35 years old in good health. Specimen: naive CD4+ T cells sorted from blood. Sample subset: CD45RA+ positively selected. The chain joins TRBV5-4 to TRBJ2-5, with 7 positions matching TRBD1. Here the CDR3 DNA reads TGTGCCAGCAGTACAGGACAGGTTTTGGGGCCGGAGACCCAGTACTTC. It translates to CASSTGQVLGPETQYF.